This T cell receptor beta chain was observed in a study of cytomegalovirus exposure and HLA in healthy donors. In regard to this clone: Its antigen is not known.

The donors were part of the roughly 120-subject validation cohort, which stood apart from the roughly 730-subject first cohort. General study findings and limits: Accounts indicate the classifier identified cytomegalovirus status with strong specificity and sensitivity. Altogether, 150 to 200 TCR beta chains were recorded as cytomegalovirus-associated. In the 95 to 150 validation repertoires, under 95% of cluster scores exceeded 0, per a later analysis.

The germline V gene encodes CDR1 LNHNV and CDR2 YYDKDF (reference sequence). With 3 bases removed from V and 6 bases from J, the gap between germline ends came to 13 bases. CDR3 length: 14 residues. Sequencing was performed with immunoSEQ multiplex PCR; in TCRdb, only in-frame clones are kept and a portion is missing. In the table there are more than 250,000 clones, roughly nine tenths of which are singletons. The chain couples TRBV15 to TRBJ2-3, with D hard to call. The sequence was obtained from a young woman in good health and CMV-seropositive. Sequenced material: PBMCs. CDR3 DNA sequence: TGTGCCACCAGCAGTGGTCTCCTGGCCGATACGCAGTATTTT. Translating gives CATSSGLLADTQYF.